This TCR beta chain was identified in a study of brain T cells in children with intractable seizures. Trimming cost V 3 bases and J 2 bases, with 15 bases left between them. Germline lookup yields CDR1 MNHNY and CDR2 SVGAGI (reference sequence). The CDR3 spans 16 residues. Sequencing used immunoSEQ multiplex PCR; TCRdb keeps in-frame clones, though not all of them. This sample has 340,000 or so clones; about 93% occur once, and the top ten carry 4.5% to 7%. As to time point: blood from clinic visit 5 months post-surgery; TSC patient then seizure free. The sequenced cases were selected for having the highest brain T cell transcript signatures. Overall study results and limits: Clones missing pre-surgery may reflect undersampling of that blood sample.

Worth noting for this clone: Its antigen is unknown.

The V gene is TRBV6-6, the J gene TRBJ2-3; D perhaps matches TRBD2 (5 bases). Here the sequenced sample was peripheral blood, taken 4 to 6 months after surgery. This receptor was obtained from a boy younger than two with tuberous sclerosis and intractable seizures. The CDR3 protein is CASSYGAPGFTDTQYF. In DNA form, the CDR3 reads TGTGCCAGCAGTTATGGAGCACCGGGATTCACAGATACGCAGTATTTT.